The clone carrying this T cell receptor beta chain has a count of ten or more. What it recognizes is unknown. The CDR3 loop spans 20 amino acids. V was pared by 4 bases and J by 0 bases, with 20 bases of the junction left unmatched. The V gene's germline CDR1 is DFQATT and CDR2 SNEGSKA (reference sequence). The sample is drawn from a study of T cells in Graves' hyperthyroidism and ophthalmopathy. Study-level information: Upon initial diagnosis and before any treatment, peripheral blood was collected. Study-level findings and limits: Blood held most thyroid clonotypes expanded above 0.001 frequency.

Diagnoses used clinical symptoms, serum thyroxine and TRAb, thyroid ultrasound and orbital computed tomography. Authors of the study amplified TCR beta CDR3 regions from RNA transcripts. First-round RT-PCR targeting the TCR CDR3 was performed with the HTBI primer set. TCRdb passed the multiplex PCR reads through MiXCR, listing each CDR3 protein once. This table holds 350,000 or so distinct CDR3 sequences, approximately 18% found once. The chain combines TRBV20-1 with TRBJ2-3; TRBD2 aligns across 9 bases. The source of this sequence is a woman in her 30s with Graves' hyperthyroidism that later progressed to Graves' ophthalmopathy. The material sequenced was blood. In DNA, the CDR3 is TGCAGTGCTAACCGTCGTTCGACTAGCGGCTCCCAGCCAAGCACAGATACGCAGTATTTT. It translates to CSANRRSTSGSQPSTDTQYF.